Below are 5 T cell receptor beta chains sequenced from a single sample in a study of sequential checkpoint blockade in melanoma (dated by TCRdb to between 2018 and 2021). The sample's treatment or condition, from its label and the paper: randomized to nivolumab then ipilimumab (arm A) or the reverse (arm B). The protocol used for the library was the immunoSEQ multiplex PCR assay. The source is immuneACCESS, and TCRdb retained only in-frame sequences with V and J called. Part of the clones is not carried over; for the studies checked, unresolved V genes explain less than half of this, and the remainder is unexplained. This sample holds 20,000 to 25,000 clones; 65% to 85% were observed only once. The ten largest make up about 9.4% of the sample. The sample consisted of CD8+ T cells sorted from blood (inferred from file names), taken from a patient given nivolumab and ipilimumab in sequence. All receptors come from a human donor with melanoma.

The chain links TRBV28 to TRBJ1-2; the D gene is possibly TRBD1 (6 bases). V lost 3 bases and J lost 6, with 17 bases in between. The CDR3 is 15 residues long. Per germline, CDR1 MDHEN and CDR2 SYDVKM. CDR3 in DNA: TGTGCCAGCAGTTTTTGGTCAAGGACAGACGATGGCTACACCTTC. Its protein is CASSFWSRTDDGYTF.

The sample holds one count of this clone. The chain joins TRBV6-5 to TRBJ1-2; 9 bases match TRBD1. From germline, CDR1 is MNHEY and CDR2 SVGAGI. This CDR3 has 14 residues. After removal of 2 bases from V and 8 bases from J, the junction contained 6 bases not matched to a gene. DNA for the CDR3: TGTGCCAGCAGTTACACCACAGGGGGCCGGGGCTACACCTTC. Encoded protein: CASSYTTGGRGYTF.

This chain joins TRBV5-6 and TRBJ2-7, with 7 bases that match TRBD1. The CDR3 loop spans 11 amino acids. The trim removed 4 bases at V and 10 bases at J, leaving 5 bases unmatched. Germline values: CDR1 SGHDT, CDR2 YYEEEE. CDR3 coding DNA: TGTGCCAGCAGCCGGGACAGCCGACAGTACTTC. Protein product: CASSRDSRQYF.

This clone was detected only a few times. V usage is TRBV9 and J usage is TRBJ2-2; D gene ambiguous. Per germline, CDR1 SGDLS and CDR2 YYNGEE. Trimming cost V 0 bases and J 4 bases, with 7 bases left between them. This CDR3 is built from 14 residues. CDR3 protein: CASSVGGATGELFF. For the CDR3, the DNA is TGTGCCAGCAGCGTAGGAGGAGCCACCGGGGAGCTGTTTTTT.

This sequence joins TRBV7-3 and TRBJ1-3; a weak D match, TRBD1 (6 bases). The CDR3 runs 14 residues. Trimming removed 5 bases from V and 0 bases from J, with 8 bases in between. Per the germline V gene, CDR1 is SGHTA and CDR2 is FQGTGA. The chain's CDR3 is CASSPTGSGNTIYF. DNA for the CDR3: TGTGCCAGCAGCCCGACAGGCTCTGGAAACACCATATATTTT.